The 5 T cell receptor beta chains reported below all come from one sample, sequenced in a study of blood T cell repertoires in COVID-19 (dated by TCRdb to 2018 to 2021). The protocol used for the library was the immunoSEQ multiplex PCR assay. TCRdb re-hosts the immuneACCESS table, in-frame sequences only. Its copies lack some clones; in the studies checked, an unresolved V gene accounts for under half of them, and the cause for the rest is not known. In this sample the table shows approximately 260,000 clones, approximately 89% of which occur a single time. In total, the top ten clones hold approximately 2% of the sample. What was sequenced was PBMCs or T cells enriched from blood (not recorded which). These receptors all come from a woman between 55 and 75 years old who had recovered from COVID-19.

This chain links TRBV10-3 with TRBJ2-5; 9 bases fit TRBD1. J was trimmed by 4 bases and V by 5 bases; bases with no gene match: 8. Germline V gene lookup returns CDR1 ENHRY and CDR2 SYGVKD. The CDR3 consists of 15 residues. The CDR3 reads CAISQTGTGLETQYF. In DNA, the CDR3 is TGTGCCATCAGTCAGACCGGGACAGGGTTAGAGACCCAGTACTTC.

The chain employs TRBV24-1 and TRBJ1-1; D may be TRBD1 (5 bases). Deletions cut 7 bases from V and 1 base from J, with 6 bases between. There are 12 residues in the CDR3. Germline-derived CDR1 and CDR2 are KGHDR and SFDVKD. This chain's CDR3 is CATSQGNTEAFF. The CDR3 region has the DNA TGTGCCACCAGCCAGGGGAACACTGAAGCTTTCTTT.

The CDR3 nucleotides are TGTGCCAGCAGCCAAGAAGGTGCGGGGGGCCGGAATCAGCCCCAGCATTTT. Translation: CASSQEGAGGRNQPQHF. The chain links TRBV3-1 (or the pseudogene TRBV3-2) to TRBJ1-5, with a weak D call TRBD1 (6 bases). This CDR3 is 17 amino acids long. Trimming took 0 bases from V and 4 from J, leaving 16 bases between them. Germline CDR1 and CDR2: LGHDT and YNNKEL (reference sequence).

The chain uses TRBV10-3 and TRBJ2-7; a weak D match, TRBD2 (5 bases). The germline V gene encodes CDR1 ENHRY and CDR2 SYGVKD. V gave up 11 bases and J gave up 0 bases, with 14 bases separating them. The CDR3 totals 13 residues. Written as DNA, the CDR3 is TGTGCCGCCTGGTCTGGGAGCTCCTACGAGCAGTACTTC. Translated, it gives CAAWSGSSYEQYF.

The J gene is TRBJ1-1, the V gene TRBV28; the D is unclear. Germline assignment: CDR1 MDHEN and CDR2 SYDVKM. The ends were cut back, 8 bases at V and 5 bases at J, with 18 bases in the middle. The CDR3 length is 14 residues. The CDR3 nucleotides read TGTGCCAGCTATTCAAAATCGGAGGCGACTGAAGCTTTCTTT. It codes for CASYSKSEATEAFF.